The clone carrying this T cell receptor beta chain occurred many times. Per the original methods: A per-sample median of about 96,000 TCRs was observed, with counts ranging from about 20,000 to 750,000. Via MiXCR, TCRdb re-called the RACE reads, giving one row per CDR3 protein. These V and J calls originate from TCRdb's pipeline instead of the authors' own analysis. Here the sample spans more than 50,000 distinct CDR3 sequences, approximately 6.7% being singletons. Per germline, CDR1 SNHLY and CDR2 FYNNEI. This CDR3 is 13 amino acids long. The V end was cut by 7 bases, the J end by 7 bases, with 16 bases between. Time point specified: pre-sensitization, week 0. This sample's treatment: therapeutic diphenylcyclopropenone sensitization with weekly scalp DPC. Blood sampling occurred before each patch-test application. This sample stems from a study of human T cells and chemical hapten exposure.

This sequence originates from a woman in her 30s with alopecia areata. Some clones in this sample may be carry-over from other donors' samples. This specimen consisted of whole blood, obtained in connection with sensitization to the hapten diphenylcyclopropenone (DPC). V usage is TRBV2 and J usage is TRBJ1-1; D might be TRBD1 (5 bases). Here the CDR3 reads CASNLHRGDEAFF. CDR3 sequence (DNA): TGTGCCAGCAACCTCCACCGGGGCGATGAAGCTTTCTTT.